Below, one T cell receptor beta chain is given with its context. The antigen it recognizes is unknown. Base qualities were left out, and no much larger clone turns up one base away. The data derive from a study of cytomegalovirus exposure and HLA in healthy donors (dated by TCRdb to the late 2010s). Study-wide context: An earlier analysis of approximately 640 of the donors reported approximately 290 Gb of sequence data and 100 million to 140 million unique TCR beta sequences from about 179 million T cells. Around 320 gigabases of sequencing data and some 85 million unique TCR sequences were included in an early release covering around 600 HLA-typed donors. The genetic ancestry cluster associated with self-reported Caucasian donors included 81% of the 398 genotyped donors. The study aimed to test whether cataloging public T cell receptors could reveal signatures of past pathogen exposure. The T cell repertoires of 666 subjects were profiled by immunosequencing and related to cytomegalovirus serostatus. Besides the first cohort of some 670 subjects, a separate validation cohort made up of 120 different subjects was used. The study combined high-throughput TCR immunosequencing, statistical association of individual TCRs with disease status, and machine learning to predict cytomegalovirus infection status. To study patterns of TCR occurrence, a later analysis re-analyzed previously published TCR beta repertoires from around 670 donors and added high-resolution HLA genotyping. The later analysis used no new phenotypic data to find candidate immune exposures, relying instead on TCR beta sequences and their occurrence across donors. An earlier analysis of approximately 580 of the donors used high-throughput TCR beta sequencing to judge whether each TCR beta V gene segment behaved as functional or pseudogenic. Alongside the repertoire data, information on donor age, sex, ethnicity and CMV serostatus was compiled. Genome-wide SNP genotypes for about 65% of the roughly 700 donors were used in a later genetic analysis, which treated that subset as a discovery cohort. All discovery cohort repertoires had been generated using a single sequencing platform. Class I and class II HLA loci were covered by the typing at four-digit resolution. The number of typed donors differed by locus: about 629-640 for A, B, C, DRB1 and DQB1; 500 to 550 for DQA1; 600 to 610 for DPA1; and some 430 for DPB1. Roughly five DR-DQ haplotypes were treated as single units for association and clustering because of strong linkage in the cohort. Across some 400 genotyped donors of the cohort, an average of about 250,000 unique TCR beta nucleotide sequences per donor were sequenced, and about a sixth of those sequences were non-productive. General conclusions and limits of the study: Specific HLA alleles were associated with over 15,000 TCR beta sequences at a false discovery rate of 0.05 in a later analysis. The classifier was reported to diagnose cytomegalovirus status with high specificity and sensitivity in both the original cohort and the validation cohort. Compared with equally common non-associated chains, HLA-associated TCR beta chains in a later analysis were more clonally expanded and had lower generation probabilities. According to a later analysis, TCR association rates differed among HLA loci, with DRB1 alleles showing the most associated TCRs and HLA-C alleles showing the fewest. A later genetic analysis reported fewer N-insertions in productive TCRs among donors in an Asian-associated ancestry cluster than the roughly 690-donor mean. Strong co-occurrence of HLA alleles, especially DR and DQ, made assigning TCR associations to individual alleles difficult. The sequencing pipeline was judged likely to have produced a cluster of highly shared sequence variants as a technical artifact. It was suggested by the authors that the approach could potentially be generalized to other disease states and immunological phenotypes. Because counts were too low, seventeen rarely observed V segments, including chromosome 9 orphons, were left out of the earlier analysis of roughly 600 of the donors. The study gave a list of more than 150 TCR beta chains associated with cytomegalovirus. Correlated functional status among segregating V segments might be attributable to linkage disequilibrium, but an unknown experimental factor could not be ruled out. A few of the identified cytomegalovirus-associated TCR beta chains were confirmed in vitro to be specific for cytomegalovirus antigens. A further reported finding was that TCR beta sequences accurately predicted the HLA-A and HLA-B alleles for most subjects in the first cohort. The 87-base-pair reads could not distinguish some IMGT-functional V segments, including TRBV6-2 and TRBV6-3, so those segments were excluded. Several of the top co-occurrence clusters appeared to be linked to parvovirus B19, influenza, CMV and Epstein-Barr virus, according to a later analysis. An association between a missense DCLRE1C variant and V-gene and J-gene trimming of TCR beta chains was found in a later genetic analysis and replicated in an independent cohort. Immune exposure information for the cohort was limited to CMV serostatus. Because HLA typing was missing for some donors at each locus, association tests included only the typed subset. In a later analysis, most CMV-associated TCR beta chains were found to appear HLA-restricted, with HLA associations seemingly driven largely by CMV exposure. In an earlier analysis of around 600 of the donors, most TCR beta V segments were observed in productive rearrangements about 90% or about 30% of the time, broadly matching IMGT annotations. Roughly uniform sequencing depth across donors was assumed in presence/absence analyses, although this assumption may not hold. While some public TCRs were present in many individuals, most TCR sequences turned up only very rarely across donors. Only TCR beta chains were sequenced in this cohort, and the absence of alpha or paired-chain data limited detectable features.

Library preparation was by the immunoSEQ multiplex PCR assay. A mixture of 60 forward primers for TCR Vbeta segments and 13 reverse primers for TCR Jbeta segments was used in the multiplex PCR. A multiplex PCR assay on genomic DNA amplified the CDR3 region of rearranged TCR beta genes. Amplified TCR beta libraries were sequenced as 87-base-pair reads on the Illumina HiSeq System. In the authors' own workflow: In a later analysis, approximately 74 million unique TCR beta chains were counted across the roughly 610 repertoires, and some 10 million of these chains were shared by at least two donors. A nearest-neighbor algorithm error-corrected the raw reads and collapsed the reads into unique sequences, merging closely related sequences to remove PCR and sequencing errors. V, D and J gene segments were assigned by aligning CDR3 sequences to IMGT reference sequences. For a sequence to be retained, a match of at least six nucleotides to both a V gene segment and a J gene segment was required. Rearrangements were classified as productive when the CDR3 lacked stop codons and remained in frame with V and J, and all other rearrangements were classified as non-productive. Following IMGT convention, CDR3 was defined as the stretch from the second conserved V-encoded cysteine to the conserved J-encoded phenylalanine. The earlier analysis of about 590 of the donors excluded sequences that lacked an unambiguous match to a single V gene segment. In an earlier analysis of several hundred of the donors, a V segment was called functional when productive rearrangements were above 56.7%, and segregating when the standard deviation between donors exceeded 5%. A statistical classification framework was built for diagnosing cytomegalovirus status from the catalog of TCR beta chain sequences. In a later analysis, V and J genes were assigned by comparing TCR nucleotide sequences against IMGT/GENE-DB human TR gene sequences. The TCRdist pipeline was used in a later analysis to assign CDR3 sequences and most-parsimonious VDJ recombination scenarios. In a later analysis, each TCR beta chain was defined by its CDR3 amino acid sequence together with its V-gene family, and reads lacking a unique V-gene family were excluded. In a later analysis, fewer than 600 highly shared, low-generation-probability nucleotide sequences were removed to address suspected cross-contamination and a sequencing artifact. In a later analysis, a clonal expansion index for each public chain was calculated from normalized within-repertoire ranks of inferred template counts. In a later analysis, generation probabilities were computed using a VDJ recombination model fitted to out-of-frame rearrangements, and the results were checked against IGoR. In a later analysis, TCR-TCR, TCR-HLA and TCR-CMV co-occurrence was scored with hypergeometric tests, and a repertoire-size bias correction was applied to TCR pairs. False discovery rates were estimated in a later analysis by permuting HLA or CMV assignments 20 times. A later analysis grouped co-occurring TCRs with DBSCAN, adding TCRdist sequence similarity when clustering within HLA-allele-positive subsets. Repertoires with fewer than 30,000 or more than 120,000 public chains, plus five repertoires with anomalous nucleotide sharing, were excluded from co-occurrence clustering. TCRdb limited this immuneACCESS table to in-frame rearrangements with V and J called. A share of clones is missing; checked studies link under half to unresolved V genes, and the rest is unexplained. Clonal size and the V and J genes are those of that table, whereas D and trimming came from the DNA. This sample lists 60,000 or so clones; just under 85% were detected once. The leading ten clones occupy over 1.5% of the sample.

V loses 1 base of germline sequence and J loses 0 bases, and the interval between the two ends is 10 bases. CDR1 is given as SGHTA and CDR2 as FQGNSA, both from the germline V gene. The CDR3 has 15 amino acids, counting the end cysteine and phenylalanine. Only the CDR3 part of the read is kept: 45 bases, read in frame from the first base. The cohort consisted of 600 to 700 healthy bone marrow donors. At the time of sampling, all cohort members were nominally healthy, though unrecorded immune exposures were likely present. The donor tested CMV seronegative, placing the donor among the 300 to 450 seronegative members of the cohort. A peripheral blood sample was provided by each donor, and peripheral blood mononuclear cells were used for TCR beta sequencing. Genomic DNA extraction from the blood cell samples was performed with the Qiagen DNeasy Blood Extraction Kit.

This clonotype was sampled from a man aged 35 to 55 in good health and CMV-seronegative. The sequenced material came from PBMCs. The receptor chain draws on TRBV7-2 and TRBJ2-7, with TRBD2 perhaps the D gene, on 6 matching bases. The CDR3 corresponds to CASSLVGGDSYEQYF. The nucleotide sequence reads TGTGCCAGCAGCTTAGTGGGCGGGGACTCCTACGAGCAGTACTTC.